The next 27 T cell receptor beta chains were all read from a single sample in a study of T cells in localized non-small cell lung cancer. Method: immunoSEQ multiplex PCR; TCRdb's copy keeps in-frame clones and lacks some. Among 5,500 to 7,000 clones listed, 84% were seen once. This material consisted of peripheral blood mononuclear cells, taken before any cancer treatment. These receptors were taken from an older female donor with stage II lung adenocarcinoma.

The table lists this clone with a few counts. The chain recombines TRBV6-1 with TRBJ2-1; 9 bases fit TRBD1. CDR1 MNHNS and CDR2 SASEGT come from the germline V gene. V lost 6 bases, J lost 0 bases, and 0 bases stayed unmatched. There are 14 residues in the CDR3. For the CDR3, the DNA is TGTGCCAGCAGGGACAGGGGCTCCTACAATGAGCAGTTCTTC. Translating it yields CASRDRGSYNEQFF.

This sequence joins TRBV5-1 and TRBJ2-3, with D uncertain. Germline-derived CDR1 and CDR2 are SGHRS and YFSETQ. The CDR3 has 14 amino acids. V was pared by 3 bases and J by 2 bases, with 10 bases between. This CDR3 reads CASSWSDPTDTQYF. As DNA, the CDR3 is TGCGCCAGCAGCTGGTCCGACCCCACAGATACGCAGTATTTT.

The chain uses TRBV6-1 and TRBJ2-7, with TRBD1 matching 9 bases. Germline V gene sequence: CDR1 MNHNS, CDR2 SASEGT. There are 15 residues in the CDR3. V lost 11 bases to trimming and J lost 2 bases; unmatched junction nucleotides: 13. CDR3 nucleotides: TGTGCCTGCAATAAAGACAGGGGGGGAACCTACGAGCAGTACGTC. Protein: CACNKDRGGTYEQYV.

The chain combines TRBV15 with TRBJ1-1; tentatively, D is TRBD1 (5 bases). Germline lookup yields CDR1 LNHNV and CDR2 YYDKDF (reference sequence). V lost 3 bases and J 3 bases, leaving 14 bases between the germline ends. The CDR3 runs 15 residues. The CDR3 nucleotides read TGTGCCACCAGCAGCCCTATAACAGGTCACACTGAAGCTTTCTTT. Protein: CATSSPITGHTEAFF.

This chain joins TRBV6-1 and TRBJ2-2, with a tentative D call TRBD2 (7 bases). Germline values: CDR1 MNHNS, CDR2 SASEGT. The V end lost 9 bases, the J end lost 4 bases, and 18 bases lay between the germline ends. This CDR3 region has 15 residues. This chain's CDR3 is CASTYRDYSTGELFF. For the CDR3, the DNA is TGTGCCAGTACTTACAGGGACTATAGCACCGGGGAGCTGTTTTTT.

The CDR3 is CASSRTGEKLFF. The CDR3 nucleotides are TGTGCCAGCAGTCGGACGGGGGAAAAACTGTTTTTT. The J gene is TRBJ1-4, the V gene TRBV6-5; no firm D call. V was shortened by 5 bases and J by 8 bases, with 9 bases between the two germline ends. The CDR3 is made up of 12 amino acids. From germline, CDR1 is MNHEY and CDR2 SVGAGI.

The chain uses TRBV5-1 and TRBJ1-2; 10 bases fit TRBD1. Looked up from germline, CDR1 is SGHRS and CDR2 is YFSETQ. CDR3 size: 16 residues. Losses at the gene ends were 3 bases for V and 3 bases for J; bases not matched to a gene: 8. Written as DNA, the CDR3 is TGCGCCAGCAGCTCGATGTTCGACAGGGGGCACTATGGCTACACCTTC. It encodes CASSSMFDRGHYGYTF.

The CDR3 nucleotides are TGTGCCAGCTCACCAGGGAACTCCTACGAGCAGTACTTC. Translated: CASSPGNSYEQYF. The rearrangement links TRBV18 to TRBJ2-7; no clear D gene. This CDR3 region has 13 residues. The V end was cut by 2 bases, the J end by 0 bases, with 5 bases between. Germline CDR1 and CDR2: KGHSH and LQKENI.

The genes are TRBV6-4 and TRBJ2-2; 9 bases map to TRBD2. With 3 bases clipped from V and 4 bases from J, the junction kept 3 bases outside the gene matches. CDR3 length: 15 residues. CDR1 and CDR2 from the germline V gene are MRHNA and SNTAGT. The CDR3 DNA reads TGTGCCAGCAGTGAGGTAGCGGGGGCCACCGGGGAGCTGTTTTTT. Protein sequence: CASSEVAGATGELFF.

V is TRBV6-1 and J is TRBJ2-1; 7 bases are shared with TRBD1. Germline CDR1 reads MNHNS; CDR2 reads SASEGT. There are 14 residues in the CDR3. Trimming removed 7 bases from V and 7 bases from J; junction bases left unmatched: 10. In nucleotides, the CDR3 is TGTGCCAGCAATCCGGGACAGACTCTTAATGAGCAGTTCTTC. This encodes CASNPGQTLNEQFF.

This clone was recorded once. The chain recombines TRBV7-9 with TRBJ2-3; D gene uncertain. Trimming cost V 5 bases and J 4 bases, with 13 bases left between them. This CDR3 has 14 amino acids. Germline V gene lookup returns CDR1 SEHNR and CDR2 FQNEAQ (reference sequence). The CDR3 region has the DNA TGTGCCAGCAGCCTGGTGGAGAGCGCAGATACGCAGTATTTT. Amino acids: CASSLVESADTQYF.

The V and J genes are TRBV30 and TRBJ2-7, with TRBD2 as a possible D gene (5 bases). V lost 1 base, J lost 2 bases, and 15 bases lay in between. The CDR3 extends over 15 amino acids. Germline CDR1 is GTSNPN and CDR2 is SVGIG (reference sequence). DNA of the CDR3: TGTGCCTGGAGTGGGACTGAGGGCGTCGCCTACGAGCAGTACTTC. It codes for CAWSGTEGVAYEQYF.

This chain uses TRBV4-2 with TRBJ2-1, with 9 nucleotides matching TRBD2. CDR3 length: 17 amino acids. Germline V gene sequence: CDR1 LGHNA, CDR2 YNFKEQ. The V gene end was trimmed by 0 bases and the J gene end by 9 bases; junction bases not matched to a gene: 12. The CDR3 reads CASSQDDLREGLGEQFF. CDR3 bases: TGTGCCAGCAGCCAAGACGATTTGCGGGAGGGCCTTGGTGAGCAGTTCTTC.

This clone occurred once. CDR3 nucleotide sequence: TGTGCCAGCAACGAACTAGCGGAGTATAGCACAGATACGCAGTATTTT. Translating it yields CASNELAEYSTDTQYF. This chain connects TRBV7-8 to TRBJ2-3; 8 bases fit TRBD2. This CDR3 has 16 amino acids. Germline V gene sequence: CDR1 SGHVS, CDR2 FQNEAQ. V lost 7 bases, J lost 0 bases, and 9 bases stayed unmatched.

This clone was detected a few times. The chain uses TRBV10-3 and TRBJ2-2, with 7 bases aligning to TRBD1. The germline V gene has CDR1 ENHRY and CDR2 SYGVKD. This CDR3 region has 15 residues. Germline trimming cut 10 bases from V and 2 bases from J; bases unmatched to any gene: 10. CDR3 residues: CATLGQWTNTGELFF. The CDR3 DNA reads TGTGCCACCTTGGGACAGTGGACTAACACCGGGGAGCTGTTTTTT.

This chain connects TRBV7-2 to TRBJ1-5; a weak D match, TRBD1 (5 bases). The length of the CDR3 is 16 residues. V dropped 5 bases and J dropped 3 bases, with 17 bases sitting between them. Germline V gene data show CDR1 as SGHTA and CDR2 as FQGNSA. The DNA of the CDR3 is TGTGCCAGCAGCAAAAGCCTACAGGCGTACAATCAGCCCCAGCATTTT. It is translated as CASSKSLQAYNQPQHF.

The CDR3 nucleotides are TGTGCCAGCAGCTTCGGGCCCCAAGAGACCCAGTACTTC. This translates into CASSFGPQETQYF. This rearrangement joins TRBV11-2 to TRBJ2-5, with D unresolved. Germline V gene lookup returns CDR1 SGHAT and CDR2 FQNNGV. The V and J ends lost 3 bases and 1 base respectively, with 6 bases between them. This CDR3 is 13 amino acids long.

The chain carries TRBV11-2 and TRBJ2-5; D is possibly TRBD1 or TRBD2 (5 bases each). Per germline, CDR1 SGHAT and CDR2 FQNNGV. The CDR3 sequence is 15 residues long. The V end was cut by 6 bases, the J end by 5 bases, with 19 bases between. This chain's CDR3 is CASSPTGTAGETQYF. The CDR3 DNA reads as TGTGCCAGCAGTCCGACCGGGACCGCAGGGGAGACCCAGTACTTC.

The DNA for the CDR3 is TGTGCCAGTAGTCGGGGGGAGGGAGGCGAAAATCAGCCCCAGCATTTT. This gives the protein CASSRGEGGENQPQHF. V and J are TRBV19 and TRBJ1-5; D perhaps matches TRBD1 (5 bases). With 5 bases removed from V and 4 bases from J, the gap between germline ends came to 18 bases. Germline V gene sequence: CDR1 LNHDA, CDR2 SQIVND (reference sequence). The CDR3 has 16 residues.

The chain uses TRBV7-9 and TRBJ1-6, with 7 positions matching TRBD1. CDR3 size: 14 residues. Trimming at V came to 1 base and at J to 9 bases, leaving 3 bases not matched to a gene. CDR1 and CDR2 from the germline V gene are SEHNR and FQNEAQ (reference sequence). DNA of the CDR3: TGTGCCAGCAGCTTAGAGAACAGGGGTTCACCCCTCCACTTT. Translating it yields CASSLENRGSPLHF.

This clone was observed a few times. The rearrangement joins TRBV4-1 to TRBJ2-7; D possibly corresponds to TRBD2 (6 bases). V lost 4 bases to trimming and J lost 5 bases, with 18 bases between them. Germline V gives CDR1 MGHRA, CDR2 YSYEKL. The CDR3 contains 15 residues. CDR3 coding DNA: TGCGCCAGCAGCCTCGGAGATTCCCGCGGGAACGAGCAGTACTTC. Residues: CASSLGDSRGNEQYF.

This clone came up a few times. CDR3 protein: CASSLEGARDTEAFF. DNA for the CDR3: TGTGCCAGCAGCTTAGAGGGGGCAAGGGACACTGAAGCTTTCTTT. The chain links TRBV7-9 to TRBJ1-1; 7 positions match TRBD1. Trimming cost V 1 base and J 3 bases; bases outside gene matches: 5. CDR3 length: 15 residues. The germline CDR1 and CDR2 sequences are SEHNR and FQNEAQ (reference sequence).

The chain recombines TRBV5-6 with TRBJ2-7; the match to TRBD1 covers 8 bases. The CDR3 has 15 amino acids. Germline V CDR1 and CDR2: SGHDT, YYEEEE. V shed 5 bases, J shed 5 bases, and the junction held 12 bases outside the gene matches. The CDR3 DNA follows: TGTGCCAGCAGTATAACGGGACAGGAGAGTGACGAGCAGTACTTC. It is translated as CASSITGQESDEQYF.

This clone has a handful of counts. The rearrangement uses TRBV6-5 and TRBJ1-1, with a possible D match to TRBD1 (6 bases). V lost 2 bases and J lost 3, with 10 bases in between. The CDR3 totals 14 residues. Germline V gives CDR1 MNHEY, CDR2 SVGAGI. The CDR3 protein is CASSYHRVDTEAFF. In DNA form, the CDR3 reads TGTGCCAGCAGTTACCACAGGGTTGACACTGAAGCTTTCTTT.

J is TRBJ1-2 and V is TRBV18, with 7 bases identical to TRBD1. With 3 bases clipped from V and 8 bases from J, the junction kept 12 bases outside the gene matches. CDR3 length: 15 residues. The germline gives CDR1 KGHSH, CDR2 LQKENI. This CDR3 reads CASSPESRGREGYTF. CDR3 nucleotides: TGTGCCAGCTCACCTGAATCGAGGGGGCGCGAAGGCTACACCTTC.

This chain connects TRBV5-1 to TRBJ2-7; the D call may be TRBD1 or TRBD2 (6 bases each). CDR3 length: 15 amino acids. The germline gives CDR1 SGHRS, CDR2 YFSETQ. Trimming took off 2 bases at V and 3 bases at J, with 15 bases between the two ends. The CDR3 spells CASSLGSGAGYEQYF. The DNA of the CDR3 is TGCGCCAGCAGCTTAGGTTCGGGGGCCGGCTACGAGCAGTACTTC.

The gene calls are TRBV6-1 and TRBJ2-5; D may be TRBD1 (5 bases). V was shortened by 4 bases and J by 5 bases, with 14 bases between the two germline ends. CDR3 length: 14 amino acids. CDR1 and CDR2 (germline): MNHNS, SASEGT. DNA of the CDR3: TGTGCCAGCAGTGTTATGGCAGGGCGGGAGACCCAGTACTTC. Translating gives CASSVMAGRETQYF.